The 28 T cell receptor beta chains reported below all come from one sample, sequenced in a study of blood T cell repertoires in COVID-19. Sequenced by immunoSEQ multiplex PCR; TCRdb stores in-frame clones only, minus some. The sample contains 200,000 or so clones, roughly 80% of which appear only once. The source material was PBMCs or T cells enriched from blood (not recorded which). Receptors were obtained from a man aged 40-49 years who had recovered from COVID-19.

This chain links TRBV20-1 with TRBJ1-1; D is uncertain. Deletions cut 3 bases from V and 7 bases from J, with 18 bases between. Per germline, CDR1 DFQATT and CDR2 SNEGSKA (reference sequence). This CDR3 has 14 residues. CDR3 in amino acids: CSASTAQRFGEAFF. CDR3 sequence (DNA): TGCAGTGCTAGTACGGCTCAGCGGTTCGGTGAAGCTTTCTTT.

This chain links TRBV5-4 with TRBJ1-2, with 9 bases fitting TRBD1. Germline V gene sequence: CDR1 SGHNT, CDR2 YYREEE (reference sequence). CDR3 size: 14 residues. V shed 3 bases, J shed 4 bases, and the junction held 4 bases outside the gene matches. The CDR3 reads CASSWETGGYGYTF. CDR3 DNA sequence: TGTGCCAGCAGCTGGGAGACAGGGGGCTATGGCTACACCTTC.

The count of this clone is one. The rearrangement joins TRBV5-8 to TRBJ2-3; 7 nucleotides align to TRBD1. Germline CDR1 and CDR2: SGHTS and YDEGEE. The junction had 5 bases not matched to a gene; V was cut back by 4 bases and J by 0 bases. This CDR3 contains 15 residues. CDR3 in DNA: TGTGCCAGCAGCCACAGGGGCGACAGCACAGATACGCAGTATTTT. It is translated as CASSHRGDSTDTQYF.

The rearrangement joins TRBV7-2 to TRBJ2-7; D remains ambiguous. V lost 4 bases, J lost 9 bases, and 7 bases lay in between. The CDR3 has 10 amino acids. Per the germline V gene, CDR1 is SGHTA and CDR2 is FQGNSA. This CDR3 is CASSSNGQYF. CDR3 DNA: TGTGCCAGCAGCTCCAACGGGCAGTACTTC. Filled out from reference TRBV7-2 and TRBJ2-7, the complete variable domain reads GAGVSQSPSNKVTEKGKDVELRCDPISGHTALYWYRQSLGQGLEFLIYFQGNSAPDKSGLPSDRFSAERTGGSVSTLTIQRTQQEDSAVYLCASSSNGQYFGPGTRLTVT.

This rearrangement joins TRBV15 to TRBJ1-4, with 7 bases fitting TRBD1. Trimming took 5 bases from V and 3 from J; bases not matched to a gene: 9. CDR3 length: 16 amino acids. Germline V CDR1 and CDR2: LNHNV, YYDKDF (reference sequence). In DNA, the CDR3 is TGTGCCACCAGCGAAGGAAAGGGGGCGTCTAATGAAAAACTGTTTTTT. It translates to CATSEGKGASNEKLFF.

This chain links TRBV2 with TRBJ1-2; D gene ambiguous. The V gene lost 7 bases and the J gene lost 4 bases, with 22 bases spanning the gap. CDR1 and CDR2 from the germline V gene are SNHLY and FYNNEI. The CDR3 runs to 16 residues. CDR3 residues: CASTLVLAGNSYGYTF. CDR3 in DNA: TGTGCCAGCACTCTGGTCTTGGCAGGTAATAGCTATGGCTACACCTTC.

This sequence joins TRBV21-1 and TRBJ2-2; TRBD1 is taken as the D call from the table, unchecked against the DNA. TRBV21-1 constitutes a pseudogene. The CDR3 covers 17 residues. The CDR3 loop reads CASSPTDREIWGGELFF. The CDR3 DNA follows: TGTGCCAGCAGCCCAACGGACAGGGAAATTTGGGGCGGGGAGCTGTTTTTT.

This clone appeared once. This sequence joins TRBV27 and TRBJ2-5; TRBD2 agrees at 7 bases. This CDR3 region has 17 residues. With V trimmed by 5 bases and J by 3 bases, 15 bases remained unmatched. Germline V gene sequence: CDR1 MNHEY, CDR2 SMNVEV (reference sequence). As DNA, the CDR3 is TGTGCCAGCAGTCTAACCGCCCCTAGCGGAACCAAAGAGACCCAGTACTTC. As protein: CASSLTAPSGTKETQYF.

V usage is TRBV2 and J usage is TRBJ1-3, with TRBD1 matching over 7 bases. J gave up 5 bases and V 6 bases, and 4 bases lay outside the gene matches. CDR1 and CDR2 from the germline V gene are SNHLY and FYNNEI. The CDR3 loop spans 13 amino acids. The CDR3 DNA reads TGTGCCAGCAGCGACAGGGCGAGAAACACCATATATTTT. Translating it yields CASSDRARNTIYF.

The V call is TRBV28, the J call TRBJ1-2; 9 bases agree with TRBD1. V gave up 6 bases and J gave up 5 bases; unmatched junction bases: 10. The CDR3 has 15 residues. Germline lookup yields CDR1 MDHEN and CDR2 SYDVKM. DNA for the CDR3: TGTGCCAGCAGCTCTCCGGGACAGGGAGCATATGGCTACACCTTC. Its translation is CASSSPGQGAYGYTF.

V is TRBV29-1 and J is TRBJ1-4; no definite D call. The CDR3 extends over 14 amino acids. The V gene lost 6 bases and the J gene lost 4 bases, with 15 bases spanning the gap. Germline V gene sequence: CDR1 SQVTM, CDR2 ANQGSEA. CDR3 sequence reads: CSVLTGVFNEKLFF. The DNA for the CDR3 is TGCAGCGTACTAACGGGTGTTTTTAATGAAAAACTGTTTTTT.

The gene calls are TRBV19 and TRBJ1-2, with D possibly TRBD1 on 5 matching bases. Looked up from germline, CDR1 is LNHDA and CDR2 is SQIVND (reference sequence). V shed 6 bases and J shed 5 bases, with 22 bases lying between them. CDR3 length: 16 amino acids. CDR3 DNA sequence: TGTGCCAGTAGGATCGCCGGGGCTTTCGGGACTTATGGCTACACCTTC. Amino acids: CASRIAGAFGTYGYTF.

The rearrangement links TRBV3-1 (or the pseudogene TRBV3-2) to TRBJ1-4, with TRBD1 matching over 10 bases. CDR1 and CDR2 from the germline V gene are LGHDT and YNNKEL (reference sequence). The CDR3 length is 14 residues. V gave up 3 bases and J gave up 7 bases; unmatched junction bases: 2. The DNA of the CDR3 is TGTGCCAGCAGCCAGGGACAGGGGAGTGAAAAACTGTTTTTT. It codes for CASSQGQGSEKLFF.

The chain carries TRBV6-5 and TRBJ2-7; tentative D call: TRBD1 (5 bases). The germline V gene has CDR1 MNHEY and CDR2 SVGAGI. Trimming cost V 2 bases and J 0 bases, with 8 bases left between them. This CDR3 has 14 residues. CDR3 sequence: CASSYDSSSYEQYF. The CDR3 bases are TGTGCCAGCAGTTACGACAGCAGCTCCTACGAGCAGTACTTC.

The V call is TRBV15, the J call TRBJ1-2, with 10 bases identical to TRBD1. The CDR3 covers 14 residues. The germline V gene encodes CDR1 LNHNV and CDR2 YYDKDF (reference sequence). Trimming cost V 1 base and J 7 bases; bases outside gene matches: 3. CDR3: CATSRGTGGTGYTF. DNA for the CDR3: TGTGCCACCAGCAGAGGGACAGGGGGGACTGGCTACACCTTC.

This clone was recorded once. This chain connects TRBV27 to TRBJ2-7, with 10 bases lining up with TRBD1. Germline CDR1 reads MNHEY; CDR2 reads SMNVEV (reference sequence). This CDR3 comprises 15 residues. The V segment lost 0 bases and the J segment 6 bases; nucleotides outside the gene matches: 5. The CDR3 region is CASSLSGQGLGEQYF. As DNA, the CDR3 is TGTGCCAGCAGTTTATCGGGACAGGGGCTTGGCGAGCAGTACTTC.

The V and J genes are TRBV4-1 and TRBJ2-5; D gene uncertain. The V and J ends lost 1 base and 4 bases respectively, with 13 bases between them. Per germline, CDR1 MGHRA and CDR2 YSYEKL. The CDR3 is 15 amino acids. CDR3: CASSQVGIGGETQYF. CDR3 DNA sequence: TGCGCCAGCAGCCAAGTCGGTATTGGCGGAGAGACCCAGTACTTC.

V gene TRBV4-1 combines with J gene TRBJ2-5, with 11 nucleotides matching TRBD1. J was trimmed by 4 bases and V by 0 bases; bases with no gene match: 13. The CDR3 totals 19 residues. Germline V gives CDR1 MGHRA, CDR2 YSYEKL. The CDR3 nucleotides are TGCGCCAGCAGCCAAGAAGGCTTCGGGACAGGGGGGACCCGAGAGACCCAGTACTTC. Translated, it gives CASSQEGFGTGGTRETQYF.

The chain's CDR3 is CASSLTGTSGGAQDTQYF. Written as DNA, the CDR3 is TGTGCCAGCAGCCTCACCGGGACTAGCGGGGGGGCCCAAGATACGCAGTATTTT. The chain is built from TRBV4-2 and TRBJ2-3; 16 nucleotides align to TRBD2. Germline V gene lookup returns CDR1 LGHNA and CDR2 YNFKEQ. This CDR3 is built from 18 residues. J lost 5 bases, V lost 4 bases, and 9 bases had no gene match.

This clone has a handful of counts. The chain uses TRBV7-6 and TRBJ1-5; a weak D match, TRBD1 (5 bases). The V gene's germline CDR1 is SGHVS and CDR2 FNYEAQ. V was shortened by 0 bases and J by 6 bases, with 9 bases between the two germline ends. The CDR3 spans 14 residues. The CDR3, as DNA: TGTGCCAGCAGCTTAGCGATTGGGGCTCAGCCCCAGCATTTT. This sequence encodes CASSLAIGAQPQHF.

J is TRBJ2-2 and V is TRBV5-6, with D possibly TRBD1 on 6 matching bases. The CDR3 spans 15 residues. V was shortened by 3 bases and J by 4 bases, with 13 bases between the two germline ends. The germline V gene encodes CDR1 SGHDT and CDR2 YYEEEE. The CDR3 sequence is CASSSQDRLTGELFF. The CDR3 DNA sequence: TGTGCCAGCAGCTCGCAGGACAGACTCACCGGGGAGCTGTTTTTT.

The genes are TRBV5-1 and TRBJ2-2; the D gene is possibly TRBD2 (6 bases). CDR3 length equals 13 residues. V lost 6 bases to trimming and J lost 6 bases, with 12 bases between them. Germline values: CDR1 SGHRS, CDR2 YFSETQ. Here the CDR3 reads CASNGPGAGELFF. The CDR3 DNA reads TGCGCCAGCAACGGTCCGGGAGCCGGGGAGCTGTTTTTT.

The V and J genes are TRBV2 and TRBJ2-2, with 7 bases identical to TRBD1. The germline V gene encodes CDR1 SNHLY and CDR2 FYNNEI. This CDR3 region has 14 residues. Trimming took 9 bases from V and 1 from J; bases not matched to a gene: 5. Here the CDR3 DNA reads TGTGCCAGTATAAGACAGGGGAACACCGGGGAGCTGTTTTTT. The encoded protein is CASIRQGNTGELFF.

The chain has TRBV11-2 and TRBJ2-5; 13 positions match TRBD2. The J segment lost 3 bases and the V segment lost 5 bases, leaving 3 bases of the junction unmatched. Germline CDR1 reads SGHAT; CDR2 reads FQNNGV. This CDR3 contains 15 residues. CDR3 protein: CASSDGTSGKETQYF. Written as DNA, the CDR3 is TGTGCCAGCAGCGACGGGACTAGCGGGAAAGAGACCCAGTACTTC.

Comment on this clone: This may be a read error: a much more frequent sequence differs by one nucleotide. This specimen includes other DNA sequences encoding the same CDR3. The V gene is TRBV2, the J gene TRBJ2-2; weak D call: TRBD1 (5 bases). Germline V CDR1 and CDR2: SNHLY, FYNNEI. The V and J ends lost 5 bases and 1 base respectively, with 5 bases between them. The CDR3 is 13 residues long. This chain's CDR3 is CASSRGNTGELFF. In DNA, the CDR3 is TGTGCCAGCAGTAGGGGGAACACCGGGGAGCTGTTTTTT.

The chain employs TRBV20-1 and TRBJ1-2; no clear D. The germline V and J ends were trimmed by 3 bases and 4 bases, with 18 bases remaining between them. This CDR3 spans 15 amino acids. CDR1 DFQATT and CDR2 SNEGSKA come from the germline V gene (reference sequence). The CDR3 DNA reads as TGCAGTGCTAGTGAATTTTCCCAAACGGGCTATGGCTACACCTTC. Its translation is CSASEFSQTGYGYTF.

CDR3 loop: CASSPSRGSGGTDTQYF. DNA of the CDR3: TGCGCCAGCAGCCCAAGCAGGGGTAGTGGGGGCACAGATACGCAGTATTTT. J is TRBJ2-3 and V is TRBV4-1, with D perhaps matching TRBD1 (6 bases). The germline V gene has CDR1 MGHRA and CDR2 YSYEKL. The ends were cut back, 4 bases at V and 1 base at J, with 18 bases in the middle. The CDR3 length is 17 residues.

The V gene is TRBV2, the J gene TRBJ1-4; D might be TRBD1 (5 bases). This CDR3 contains 14 residues. In germline, CDR1 is SNHLY, CDR2 FYNNEI. Trimming removed 3 bases at V and 8 bases at J, with 13 bases between. The CDR3 here is CASSDVGRTEKLFF. The CDR3 coding sequence is TGTGCCAGCAGTGATGTGGGGCGGACCGAAAAACTGTTTTTT.